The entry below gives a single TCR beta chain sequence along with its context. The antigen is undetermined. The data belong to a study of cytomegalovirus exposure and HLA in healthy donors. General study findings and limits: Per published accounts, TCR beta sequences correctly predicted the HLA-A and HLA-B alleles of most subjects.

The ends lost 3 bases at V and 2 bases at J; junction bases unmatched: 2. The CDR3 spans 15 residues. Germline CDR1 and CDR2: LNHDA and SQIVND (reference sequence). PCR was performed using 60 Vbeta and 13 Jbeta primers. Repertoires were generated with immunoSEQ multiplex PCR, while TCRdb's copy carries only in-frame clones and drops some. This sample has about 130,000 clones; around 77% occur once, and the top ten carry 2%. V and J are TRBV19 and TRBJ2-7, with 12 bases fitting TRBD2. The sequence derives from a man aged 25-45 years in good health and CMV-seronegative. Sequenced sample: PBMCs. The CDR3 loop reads CASSILAGGTYEQYF. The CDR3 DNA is TGTGCCAGTAGTATCCTAGCGGGGGGGACCTACGAGCAGTACTTC.